This T cell receptor beta chain comes out of a study of T cell responses to AZD1222 COVID-19 vaccine. Overall study findings and caveats: Two doses of AZD1222 preceded a rise in Spike-specific TCR breadth and depth. Unmutated variant regions are reportedly targeted by nearly half of spike-specific TCRs. Baseline serostatus was positive in only a handful of AZD1222 recipients.

This clone was counted a single time. Antigen unknown. Profiled with immunoSEQ multiplex PCR; TCRdb holds only in-frame clones, not every one. The sample has 150,000 or so clones, more than 80% seen once. V shed 4 bases and J 6 bases; nucleotides not matched to a gene: 12. The CDR3 extends over 16 amino acids. Germline V gene data show CDR1 as SGHTA and CDR2 as FQGTGA. The specimen comprised peripheral blood, sampled on day 0 of AZD1222 vaccination. This chain links TRBV7-3 with TRBJ1-5; 7 bases are shared with TRBD1. This TCR derives from an adult in good health. The CDR3 nucleotides read TGTGCCAGCAGCTCCGTCTCCCGGGACAGATTTCAGCCCCAGCATTTT. This gives the protein CASSSVSRDRFQPQHF.